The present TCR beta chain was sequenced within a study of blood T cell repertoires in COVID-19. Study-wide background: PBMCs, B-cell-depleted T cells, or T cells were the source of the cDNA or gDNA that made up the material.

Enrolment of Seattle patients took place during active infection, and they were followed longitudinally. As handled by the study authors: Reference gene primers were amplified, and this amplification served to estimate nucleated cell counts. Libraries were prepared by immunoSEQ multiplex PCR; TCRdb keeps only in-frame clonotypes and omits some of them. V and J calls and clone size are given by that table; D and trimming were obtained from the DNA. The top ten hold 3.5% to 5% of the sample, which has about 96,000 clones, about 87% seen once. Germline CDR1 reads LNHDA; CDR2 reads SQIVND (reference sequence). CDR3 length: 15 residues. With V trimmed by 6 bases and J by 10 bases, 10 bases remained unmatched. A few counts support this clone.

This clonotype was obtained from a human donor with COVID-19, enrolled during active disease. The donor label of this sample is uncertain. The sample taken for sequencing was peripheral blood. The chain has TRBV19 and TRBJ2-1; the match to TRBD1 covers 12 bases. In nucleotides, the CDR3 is TGTGCCAGTAGGGGCCGGGACAGGGGGCGTTGGGAGCAGTTCTTC. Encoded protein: CASRGRDRGRWEQFF.